These 16 T cell receptor beta chains were sequenced from one sample in a study of cytomegalovirus exposure and HLA in healthy donors. Amplification used 60 Vbeta primers and 13 Jbeta primers. Sequenced by immunoSEQ multiplex PCR; TCRdb stores in-frame clones only, minus some. The data show 150,000 or so clones, with about 74% seen just once and roughly 4% held by the top ten. Source material: PBMCs. The origin of the receptors is a man aged 18 to 30 in good health and CMV-seropositive.

This chain connects TRBV27 to TRBJ2-7; the match to TRBD2 covers 9 bases. Trimming at V came to 5 bases and at J to 3 bases, leaving 5 bases not matched to a gene. The V gene's germline CDR1 is MNHEY and CDR2 SMNVEV (reference sequence). CDR3 size: 14 residues. CDR3 amino acids: CASSGSGSGYEQYF. The CDR3 DNA follows: TGTGCCAGCAGTGGTAGCGGGAGTGGCTACGAGCAGTACTTC.

The chain combines TRBV13 with TRBJ2-2, with 10 positions matching TRBD2. The CDR3 has 16 residues. CDR1 PRHDT and CDR2 FYEKMQ come from the germline V gene (reference sequence). J was trimmed by 3 bases and V by 4 bases; bases with no gene match: 5. The CDR3 nucleotides read TGTGCCAGCAGCTCTAGGACTAGCGGACACACCGGGGAGCTGTTTTTT. It encodes CASSSRTSGHTGELFF. Full variable domain (missing parts from reference TRBV13 and TRBJ2-2): AAGVIQSPRHLIKEKRETATLKCYPIPRHDTVYWYQQGPGQDPQFLISFYEKMQSDKGSIPDRFSAQQFSDYHSELNMSSLELGDSALYFCASSSRTSGHTGELFFGEGSRLTVL.

This clone was picked up one time. The genes are TRBV18 and TRBJ1-4, with 7 nucleotides matching TRBD1. Unmatched junction bases numbered 9, after V lost 5 bases and J lost 6 bases. The CDR3 extends over 15 amino acids. CDR1 is KGHSH and CDR2 is LQKENI in the germline V gene. CDR3 nucleotides: TGTGCCAGCTCAATGCAGACAGGGCGGGATGAAAAACTGTTTTTT. Its translation is CASSMQTGRDEKLFF.

This clone occurred a few times. The CDR3 loop is CASSQLISGSGETQYF. The CDR3, as DNA: TGCGCCAGCAGCCAACTTATCAGCGGGAGTGGAGAGACCCAGTACTTC. The chain couples TRBV4-3 to TRBJ2-5; TRBD2 matches 8 bases. The V segment lost 2 bases and the J segment 4 bases; nucleotides outside the gene matches: 9. This CDR3 region has 16 residues. The V gene's germline CDR1 is LGHNA and CDR2 YSLEER.

J is TRBJ1-4 and V is TRBV4-2, with 7 bases lining up with TRBD1. Germline-derived CDR1 and CDR2 are LGHNA and YNFKEQ. The trim removed 0 bases at V and 7 bases at J, leaving 5 bases unmatched. The CDR3 contains 15 residues. CDR3 loop: CASSQETGRREKLFF. For the CDR3, the DNA is TGTGCCAGCAGCCAAGAGACAGGGCGGCGTGAAAAACTGTTTTTT.

The table lists this clone with a few counts. The rearrangement joins TRBV5-1 to TRBJ2-5, with 8 bases lining up with TRBD2. The CDR3 totals 16 residues. Germline CDR1 reads SGHRS; CDR2 reads YFSETQ. J was trimmed by 2 bases and V by 2 bases; bases with no gene match: 8. This CDR3 is CASSFRAGGPQETQYF. The CDR3 DNA reads as TGCGCCAGCAGCTTTAGGGCGGGGGGACCACAAGAGACCCAGTACTTC.

This clone was observed a handful of times. The chain carries TRBV29-1 and TRBJ1-4; the D gene is possibly TRBD1 (6 bases). V lost 1 base and J lost 0, with 9 bases in between. Germline loops: CDR1 SQVTM, CDR2 ANQGSEA. The CDR3 contains 15 residues. For the CDR3, the DNA is TGCAGCGTTGAAGGGACAGCCGCAACTAATGAAAAACTGTTTTTT. Its translation is CSVEGTAATNEKLFF.

The genes are TRBV19 and TRBJ2-5, with a tentative D call TRBD2 (5 bases). CDR1 and CDR2 from the germline V gene are LNHDA and SQIVND (reference sequence). The CDR3 is 12 amino acids. V lost 5 bases and J 5 bases, leaving 9 bases between the germline ends. This chain's CDR3 is CASSGRMETQYF. In nucleotides, the CDR3 is TGTGCCAGTAGTGGGAGAATGGAGACCCAGTACTTC.

This clone occurred a few times. This chain joins TRBV27 and TRBJ1-5; D is possibly TRBD1 (6 bases). This CDR3 region has 14 residues. Germline V gene data show CDR1 as MNHEY and CDR2 as SMNVEV (reference sequence). The V and J ends lost 8 bases and 5 bases respectively, with 16 bases between them. CDR3 bases: TGTGCCAGCTCCCAAACAGGGAATTATCAGCCCCAGCATTTT. Translation gives CASSQTGNYQPQHF.

This clone was observed a handful of times. The CDR3 loop reads CASSVELAGLLNEQFF. Written as DNA, the CDR3 is TGTGCCAGCAGCGTAGAACTAGCGGGATTGCTAAATGAGCAGTTCTTC. V and J are TRBV9 and TRBJ2-1; TRBD2 aligns across 10 bases. Germline CDR1 and CDR2: SGDLS and YYNGEE. V dropped 0 bases and J dropped 7; count of bases not matched to a gene: 7. The CDR3 runs 16 residues. Drawing the rest from reference TRBV9 and TRBJ2-1, the complete variable domain is DSGVTQTPKHLITATGQRVTLRCSPRSGDLSVYWYQQSLDQGLQFLIQYYNGEERAKGNILERFSAQQFPDLHSELNLSSLELGDSALYFCASSVELAGLLNEQFFGPGTRLTVL.

The chain carries TRBV28 and TRBJ1-1; D is undetermined. V gave up 8 bases and J gave up 5 bases, with 21 bases separating them. Germline CDR1 MDHEN, CDR2 SYDVKM. The CDR3 runs 15 residues. The CDR3 region is CASLTSGRGITEAFF. The CDR3 nucleotides are TGTGCCAGCTTAACGAGCGGGCGGGGAATTACTGAAGCTTTCTTT.

This clone was picked up a small number of times. V and J are TRBV5-1 and TRBJ2-3; D might be TRBD1 (5 bases). The CDR3 is made up of 15 amino acids. V lost 7 bases and J lost 4, with 19 bases in between. Germline lookup yields CDR1 SGHRS and CDR2 YFSETQ. DNA of the CDR3: TGCGCCAGCGCCCTAGGGCAGGGTATCGCAGATACGCAGTATTTT. Translated: CASALGQGIADTQYF.

The chain carries TRBV15 and TRBJ2-7; 8 bases are shared with TRBD1. This CDR3 region has 17 residues. Losses at the gene ends were 0 bases for V and 3 bases for J; bases not matched to a gene: 10. CDR1 is LNHNV, CDR2 YYDKDF, per germline (reference sequence). CDR3 residues: CATSRERGQGSLYEQYF. As DNA, the CDR3 is TGTGCCACCAGCAGAGAGAGAGGACAGGGCTCTCTCTACGAGCAGTACTTC.

The chain recombines TRBV27 with TRBJ2-5; D call uncertain. The CDR3 contains 11 residues. The V gene lost 5 bases and the J gene lost 3 bases, with 4 bases spanning the gap. Germline V lookup: CDR1 MNHEY, CDR2 SMNVEV (reference sequence). The CDR3 sequence is CASSQKETQYF. The CDR3 region has the DNA TGTGCCAGCAGTCAGAAAGAGACCCAGTACTTC.

The gene calls are TRBV4-2 and TRBJ2-7; no clear D gene. CDR1 is LGHNA and CDR2 is YNFKEQ in the germline V gene. CDR3 size: 15 residues. The V gene lost 1 base and the J gene lost 0 bases, with 10 bases spanning the gap. CDR3 nucleotide sequence: TGTGCCAGCAGCCAAGTCCGTGAGAGCTCCTACGAGCAGTACTTC. It specifies CASSQVRESSYEQYF.

The rearrangement links TRBV19 to TRBJ2-7; 8 bases are shared with TRBD2. CDR3 length: 16 residues. CDR1 LNHDA and CDR2 SQIVND come from the germline V gene (reference sequence). The trim removed 4 bases at V and 2 bases at J, leaving 10 bases unmatched. The CDR3 is CASSTRTSPVPYEQYF. CDR3 in DNA: TGTGCCAGTAGTACAAGGACTAGCCCGGTCCCCTACGAGCAGTACTTC.